The clone carrying this T cell receptor (beta chain) has only a few counts. TCRdb passed the 5' RACE reads through MiXCR, listing each CDR3 protein once. The sample has a few hundred thousand distinct CDR3 sequences; approximately 9.1% are singletons. The entry originates in a study of identical twins. J gave up 15 bases and V 6 bases, and 9 bases lay outside the gene matches. CDR1 is SQVTM, CDR2 ANQGSEA, per germline. The length of the CDR3 is 12 residues. Sequences were obtained from naive T cells sorted from blood. The chain recombines TRBV29-1 with TRBJ2-2; TRBD2 matches 11 bases. This clonotype was obtained from a woman between 45 and 60 years old in good health. CDR3: CSVKGLAAGLFF. As DNA, the CDR3 is TGCAGCGTAAAGGGACTAGCGGCAGGCTTGTTTTTT.